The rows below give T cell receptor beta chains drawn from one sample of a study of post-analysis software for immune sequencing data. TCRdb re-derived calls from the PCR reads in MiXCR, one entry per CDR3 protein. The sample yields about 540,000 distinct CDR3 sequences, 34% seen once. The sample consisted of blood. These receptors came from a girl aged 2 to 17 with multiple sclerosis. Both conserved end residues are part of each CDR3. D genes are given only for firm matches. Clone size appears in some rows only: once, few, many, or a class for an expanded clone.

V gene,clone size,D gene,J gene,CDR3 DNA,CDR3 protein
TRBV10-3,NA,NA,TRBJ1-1,TGTGCCATCAGTGAGTCGCCAGACAAGTCGAACACTGAAGCTTTCTTT,CAISESPDKSNTEAFF
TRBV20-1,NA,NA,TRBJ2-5,TGCAGTGCTGATGGGACCCAGTACTTC,CSADGTQYF
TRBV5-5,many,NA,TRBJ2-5,TGTGCCAGCAGCCGGACAGCAAACGTACGACAAGAGACCCAGTACTTC,CASSRTANVRQETQYF
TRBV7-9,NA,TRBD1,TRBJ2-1,TGTGCCAGCAGCTTAGCGACAGGGGGGAAAGAGACCCAGTTCTTC,CASSLATGGKETQFF
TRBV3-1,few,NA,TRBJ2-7,TGTGCCAGCAGCCAAGAGGGGGGCCCGCAGTACTTC,CASSQEGGPQYF
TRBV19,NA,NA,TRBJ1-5,TGTGCCAGTACCGGGGGGCAGGTGTTTCATCAGCCCCAGCATTTT,CASTGGQVFHQPQHF
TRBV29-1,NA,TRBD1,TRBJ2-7,TGCAGCGTGGGACAGGGTTACTACGAGCAGTACTTC,CSVGQGYYEQYF
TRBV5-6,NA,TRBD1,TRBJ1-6,TGTGCCAGCAGCCCGGACAGGGGAAGGGAGAATTCACCCCTCCACTTT,CASSPDRGRENSPLHF
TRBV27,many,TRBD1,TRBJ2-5,TGTGCCAGCAGGGGGACAGGAGAAGAGACCCAGTACTTC,CASRGTGEETQYF
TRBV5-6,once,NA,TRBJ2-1,TGTGCCAGCAGCTTGTCGTCTTTCCGTCAAGAGACCCAGTTCTTC,CASSLSSFRQETQFF
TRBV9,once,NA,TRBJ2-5,TGTGCCAGCAGCGTAGGAGACGGCCGAATCCAAGAGACCCAGTACTTC,CASSVGDGRIQETQYF
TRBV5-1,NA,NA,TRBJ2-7,TGCGCCAGCAGCTTGCACCACTCGACAATCTCCTACGAGCAGTACTTC,CASSLHHSTISYEQYF
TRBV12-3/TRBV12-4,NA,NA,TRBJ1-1,TGTGCCAGCAGTTTTGGGGAGAACACTGAAGCTTTCTTT,CASSFGENTEAFF
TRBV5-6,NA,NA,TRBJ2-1,TGTGCCAGCAGCCCCGACCCCAACTCCTACAATGAGCAGTTCTTC,CASSPDPNSYNEQFF
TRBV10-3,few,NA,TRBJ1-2,TGTGCCATCAGCATACAGGAGAACTATGGCTACACCTTC,CAISIQENYGYTF
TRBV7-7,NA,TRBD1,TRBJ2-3,TGTGTCAGCAGCAGGGACAGGGGCACAGATACGCAGTATTTT,CVSSRDRGTDTQYF
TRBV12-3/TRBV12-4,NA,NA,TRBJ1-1,TGTGCCAGCAGTGCCTCGGAGGACACTGAAGCTTTCTTT,CASSASEDTEAFF
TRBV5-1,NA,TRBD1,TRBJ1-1,TGCGCCAGCAGCTTCTATGACAGGGACATCACTGAAGCTTTCTTT,CASSFYDRDITEAFF
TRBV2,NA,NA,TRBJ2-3,TGTGCCAGCAGTGACAAGGCGGGGGCAACAGGTACGCAGTATTTT,CASSDKAGATGTQYF
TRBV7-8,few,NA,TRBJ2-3,TGTGCCAGCAGCTTAAACACAGGCCAGAGCACAGATACGCAGTATTTT,CASSLNTGQSTDTQYF
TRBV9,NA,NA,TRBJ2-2,TGTGCCAGCAGCGCCCTTCTCGGTCGCGGGGAGCTGTTTTTT,CASSALLGRGELFF
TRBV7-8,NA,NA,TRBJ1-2,TGTGCCGGCAGCTTCCAGATTGCTAACTATGGCTACACCTTC,CAGSFQIANYGYTF
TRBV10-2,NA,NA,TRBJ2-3,TGCGCCAGCAACCCTCTCTCTAGCACAGATACGCAGTATTTT,CASNPLSSTDTQYF
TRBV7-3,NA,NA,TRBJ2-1,TGTGCCAGCAGCTTAATGCCCAGCGGGCCCGAGATTGAGCAGTTCTTC,CASSLMPSGPEIEQFF
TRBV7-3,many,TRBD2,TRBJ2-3,TGTGCCAGCAGCTTATCGGGACTAGCGTCAGATACGCAGTATTTT,CASSLSGLASDTQYF
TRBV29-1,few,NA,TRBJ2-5,TGCAGCGTTGAAGATCTAGGGACACCAGGGGCGGCGGGGGAGACCCAGTACTTC,CSVEDLGTPGAAGETQYF
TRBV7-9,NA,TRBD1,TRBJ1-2,TGTGCCAGCAGCTCCCGACAGGGATACTATGGCTACACCTTC,CASSSRQGYYGYTF
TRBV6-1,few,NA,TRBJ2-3,TGTGCCAGCAGTCTCTTGGCTAATGACGATACGCAGTATTTT,CASSLLANDDTQYF
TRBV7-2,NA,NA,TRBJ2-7,TGTGCCAGCAGCTCTGGACGGGGTAAAACCTACGAGCAGTACTTC,CASSSGRGKTYEQYF
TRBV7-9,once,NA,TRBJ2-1,TGTGCCAGCAGCTTAGCTTCTGGGTTCAATGAGCAGTTCTTC,CASSLASGFNEQFF
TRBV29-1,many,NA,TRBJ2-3,TGCAGCGCATTAGCGGACGGTACAGATACGCAGTATTTT,CSALADGTDTQYF
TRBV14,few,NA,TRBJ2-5,TGTGCCAGCTCCCGACGGGACCAAGAGACCCAGTACTTC,CASSRRDQETQYF
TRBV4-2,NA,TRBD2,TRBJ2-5,TGTGCCAGCAGCCAAGACGGGACTAGCGGGGCACCGGGAGAGACCCAGTACTTC,CASSQDGTSGAPGETQYF
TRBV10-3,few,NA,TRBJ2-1,TGTGCCATCAGTGAGTCGAGTCCTGAGCAGTTCTTC,CAISESSPEQFF
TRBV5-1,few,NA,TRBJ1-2,TGCGCCAGCAGCGAGACGACAGGTCCAGCTACTAACTATGGCTACACCTTC,CASSETTGPATNYGYTF
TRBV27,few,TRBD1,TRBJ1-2,TGTGCCAGCAGTTTAGAGGGGGCCAAGGGTTATGGCTACACCTTC,CASSLEGAKGYGYTF
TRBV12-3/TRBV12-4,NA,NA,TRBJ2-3,TGTGCCAGTCCCACAGTTACCACAGATGCGCAGTATTTT,CASPTVTTDAQYF
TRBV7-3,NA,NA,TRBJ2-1,TGTGCCAGCAGCTGGGACCCCAGGGCCGCTCCCTACAATGAGCAGTTCTTC,CASSWDPRAAPYNEQFF
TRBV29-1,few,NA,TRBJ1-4,TGCAGCGGTAGAGGGGTGCAAGAAAAACTGTTTTTT,CSGRGVQEKLFF
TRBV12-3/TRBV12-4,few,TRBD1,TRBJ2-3,TGTGCCAGCACCCCGGGACAGAGATTCGATACGCAGTATTTT,CASTPGQRFDTQYF
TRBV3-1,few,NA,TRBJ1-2,TGTGCCAGCAGCCATCCCGGACAGAACTATGGCTACACCTTC,CASSHPGQNYGYTF
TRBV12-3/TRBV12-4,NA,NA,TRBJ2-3,TGTGCCAGCAGTTTCCTCGTCGCGGGATTGAGCACAGATACGCAGTATTTT,CASSFLVAGLSTDTQYF
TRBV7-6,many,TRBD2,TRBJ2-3,TGTGCCAGCAGCTTATCAGCGGGGATAACTAGCACAGATACGCAGTATTTT,CASSLSAGITSTDTQYF
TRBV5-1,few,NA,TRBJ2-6,TGCGCCAGCAGCCCTCTTCGGCAGGGGCCCCTCTCTGGGGCCAACGTCCTGACTTTC,CASSPLRQGPLSGANVLTF
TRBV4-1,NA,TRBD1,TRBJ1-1,TGCGCCAGCAGCCATGAAGGACAGGGCACTGAAGCTTTCTTT,CASSHEGQGTEAFF
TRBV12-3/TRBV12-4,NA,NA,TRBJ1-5,TGTGCCAGCAGTTTAGCGGAGGACGGGAATAGCAATCAGCCCCAGCATTTT,CASSLAEDGNSNQPQHF
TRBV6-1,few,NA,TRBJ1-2,TGTGCCAGCAGTGAGGTCGGGAACAGCCCGTATGGCTACACCTTC,CASSEVGNSPYGYTF
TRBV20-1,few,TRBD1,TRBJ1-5,TGCAGTGCTAACTACAGGGGGCTGGGCAATCAGCCCCAGCATTTT,CSANYRGLGNQPQHF
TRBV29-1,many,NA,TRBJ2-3,TGCAGCGTTGCCGGACAGTTCACAGATACGCAGTATTTT,CSVAGQFTDTQYF
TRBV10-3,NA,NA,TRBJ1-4,TGTGCCATCAGCGTTGAGGAAGGCCTTCGGCTGTTTTTT,CAISVEEGLRLFF